Shown below are 8 T cell receptor beta chains from a single sample sequenced in a study of shared T cell receptors in the human thymus. TCRdb keeps only in-frame clones here, not all; method: immunoSEQ multiplex PCR. In the table there are hundreds of thousands of clones, approximately 87% of which are singletons. A further study also used this sample, focusing on human thymus T cells.

Source material: thymocytes. These receptors were collected from a boy less than two years old with a congenital heart defect.

The chain joins TRBV18 to TRBJ2-7, with D tentatively TRBD2 (6 bases). V was shortened by 3 bases and J by 7 bases, with 7 bases between the two germline ends. CDR1 KGHSH and CDR2 LQKENI come from the germline V gene. CDR3 size: 11 residues. CDR3 DNA sequence: TGTGCCAGCTCACCTGGAGGGGAGCAGTACTTC. Residues: CASSPGGEQYF.

This clone occurred once. The chain joins TRBV9 to TRBJ1-1; D is uncertain. From germline, CDR1 is SGDLS and CDR2 YYNGEE. V lost 4 bases and J 0 bases, leaving 10 bases between the germline ends. The CDR3 sequence is 14 residues long. As DNA, the CDR3 is TGTGCCAGCAGCCCCGGGAAGATGAACACTGAAGCTTTCTTT. This codes for CASSPGKMNTEAFF.

The V gene is TRBV9, the J gene TRBJ1-1; the match to TRBD1 covers 8 bases. The trim removed 3 bases at V and 8 bases at J, leaving 3 bases unmatched. The germline CDR1 and CDR2 sequences are SGDLS and YYNGEE. The CDR3 runs to 12 residues. CDR3 sequence: CASSGRDREAFF. CDR3 DNA: TGTGCCAGCAGCGGCCGGGACAGGGAAGCTTTCTTT.

This clone came up once. The chain couples TRBV18 to TRBJ2-3; D possibly corresponds to TRBD2 (6 bases). Trimming left V 6 bases short and J 2 bases short, with 12 bases between. This CDR3 region has 14 residues. Germline assignment: CDR1 KGHSH and CDR2 LQKENI. The CDR3 DNA follows: TGTGCCAGCTCGGACTACCGAATCACAGATACGCAGTATTTT. Its translation is CASSDYRITDTQYF.

J is TRBJ2-3 and V is TRBV9; a weak D match, TRBD1 (6 bases). This CDR3 is 18 amino acids long. Germline CDR1 reads SGDLS; CDR2 reads YYNGEE. V dropped 0 bases and J dropped 2 bases, with 19 bases sitting between them. The CDR3 DNA is TGTGCCAGCAGCGTAGGTCGGCAGGGGTCGAATTTCACAGATACGCAGTATTTT. Residues: CASSVGRQGSNFTDTQYF.

The genes are TRBV27 and TRBJ1-5; D might be TRBD1 (5 bases). Germline V gene data show CDR1 as MNHEY and CDR2 as SMNVEV (reference sequence). CDR3 size: 14 residues. The V end was cut by 2 bases, the J end by 7 bases, with 12 bases between. CDR3: CASSLAGIGQPQHF. The CDR3 DNA reads as TGTGCCAGCAGTTTAGCAGGGATCGGACAGCCCCAGCATTTT.

This clone was seen a handful of times. The rearrangement links TRBV28 to TRBJ2-7, with D perhaps matching TRBD1 (7 bases). Germline CDR1 MDHEN, CDR2 SYDVKM. CDR3 size: 14 residues. The V and J ends lost 3 bases and 7 bases respectively, with 16 bases between them. The CDR3 region has the DNA TGTGCCAGCAGTTTGACCAAGACAGGGAGGGAGCAGTACTTC. Translated: CASSLTKTGREQYF.

The chain combines TRBV28 with TRBJ1-2; TRBD1 aligns across 7 bases. Per the germline V gene, CDR1 is MDHEN and CDR2 is SYDVKM. This CDR3 region has 16 residues. Trimming took 3 bases from V and 0 from J; bases not matched to a gene: 7. CDR3 amino acids: CASSFRTGQANYGYTF. The CDR3 nucleotides read TGTGCCAGCAGTTTCCGGACAGGCCAAGCTAACTATGGCTACACCTTC.